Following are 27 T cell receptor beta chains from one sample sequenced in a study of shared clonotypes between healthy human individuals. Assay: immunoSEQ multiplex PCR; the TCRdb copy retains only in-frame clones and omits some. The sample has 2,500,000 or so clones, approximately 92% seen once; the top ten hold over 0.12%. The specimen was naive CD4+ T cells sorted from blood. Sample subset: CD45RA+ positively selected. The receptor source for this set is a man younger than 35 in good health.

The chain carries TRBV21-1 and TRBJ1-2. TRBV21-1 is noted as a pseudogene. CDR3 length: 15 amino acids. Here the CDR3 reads CASSKARREHYGYTF. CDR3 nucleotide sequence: TGTGCCAGCAGCAAAGCGCGCAGAGAGCACTATGGCTACACCTTC.

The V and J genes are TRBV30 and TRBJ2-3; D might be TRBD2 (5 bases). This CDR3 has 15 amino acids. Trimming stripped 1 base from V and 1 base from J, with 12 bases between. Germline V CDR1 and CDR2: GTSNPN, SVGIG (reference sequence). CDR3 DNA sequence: TGTGCCTGGAGTGGCCTTGGGAGCGGCACAGATACGCAGTATTTT. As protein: CAWSGLGSGTDTQYF.

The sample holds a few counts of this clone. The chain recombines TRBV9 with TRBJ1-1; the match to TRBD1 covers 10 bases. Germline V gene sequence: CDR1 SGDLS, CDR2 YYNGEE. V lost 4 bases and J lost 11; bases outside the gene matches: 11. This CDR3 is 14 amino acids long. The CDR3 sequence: CASSSGQGTLDAFF. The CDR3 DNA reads TGTGCCAGCAGCTCGGGACAGGGGACTTTGGATGCTTTCTTT.

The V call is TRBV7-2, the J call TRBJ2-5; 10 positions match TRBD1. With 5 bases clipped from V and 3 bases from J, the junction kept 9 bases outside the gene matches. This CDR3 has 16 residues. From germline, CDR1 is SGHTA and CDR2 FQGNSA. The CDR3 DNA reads TGTGCCAGCAGCCGTAGGCCGACAGGGGGCGAAGAGACCCAGTACTTC. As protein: CASSRRPTGGEETQYF. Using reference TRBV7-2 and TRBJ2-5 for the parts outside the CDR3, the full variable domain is GAGVSQSPSNKVTEKGKDVELRCDPISGHTALYWYRQSLGQGLEFLIYFQGNSAPDKSGLPSDRFSAERTGGSVSTLTIQRTQQEDSAVYLCASSRRPTGGEETQYFGPGTRLLVL.

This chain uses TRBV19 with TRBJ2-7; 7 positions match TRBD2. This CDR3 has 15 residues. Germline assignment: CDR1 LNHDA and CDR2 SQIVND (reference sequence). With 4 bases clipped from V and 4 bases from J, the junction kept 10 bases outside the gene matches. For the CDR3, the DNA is TGTGCCAGTAGTAGGGAAAGGGGCGGGGGATACGAGCAGTACTTC. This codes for CASSRERGGGYEQYF.

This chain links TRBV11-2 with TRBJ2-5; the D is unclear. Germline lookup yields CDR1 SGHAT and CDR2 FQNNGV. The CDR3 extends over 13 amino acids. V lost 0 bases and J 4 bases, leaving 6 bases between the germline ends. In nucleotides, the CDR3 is TGTGCCAGCAGCTTAGATGCGCCAGAGACCCAGTACTTC. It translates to CASSLDAPETQYF.

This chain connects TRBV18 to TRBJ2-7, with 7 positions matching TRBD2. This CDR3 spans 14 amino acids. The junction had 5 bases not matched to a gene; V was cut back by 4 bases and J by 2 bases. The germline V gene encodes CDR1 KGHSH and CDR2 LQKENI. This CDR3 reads CASSLAGGTYEQYF. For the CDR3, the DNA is TGTGCCAGCTCACTAGCGGGTGGGACCTACGAGCAGTACTTC.

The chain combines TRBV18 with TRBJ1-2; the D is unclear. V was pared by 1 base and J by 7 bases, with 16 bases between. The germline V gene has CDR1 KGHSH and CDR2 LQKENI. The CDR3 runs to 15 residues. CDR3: CASSPLVAEGGGYTF. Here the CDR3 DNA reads TGTGCCAGCTCACCACTGGTAGCGGAGGGCGGTGGCTACACCTTC.

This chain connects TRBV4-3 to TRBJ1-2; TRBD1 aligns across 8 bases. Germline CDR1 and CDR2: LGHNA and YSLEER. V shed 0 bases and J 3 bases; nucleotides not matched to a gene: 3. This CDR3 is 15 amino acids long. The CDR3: CASSQDHRGDYGYTF. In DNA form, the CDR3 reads TGCGCCAGCAGCCAAGACCACAGGGGGGACTATGGCTACACCTTC.

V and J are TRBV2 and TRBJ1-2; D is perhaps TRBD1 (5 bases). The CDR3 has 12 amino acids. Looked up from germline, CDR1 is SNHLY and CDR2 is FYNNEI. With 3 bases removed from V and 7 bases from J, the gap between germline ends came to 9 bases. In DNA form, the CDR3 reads TGTGCCAGCAGTGACCAGGGACCTGGCTACACCTTC. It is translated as CASSDQGPGYTF.

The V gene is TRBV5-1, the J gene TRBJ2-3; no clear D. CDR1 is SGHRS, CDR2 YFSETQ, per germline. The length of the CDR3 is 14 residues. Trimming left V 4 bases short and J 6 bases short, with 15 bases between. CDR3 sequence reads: CASSVARTTDTQYF. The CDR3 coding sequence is TGCGCCAGCAGCGTAGCACGCACCACTGATACGCAGTATTTT.

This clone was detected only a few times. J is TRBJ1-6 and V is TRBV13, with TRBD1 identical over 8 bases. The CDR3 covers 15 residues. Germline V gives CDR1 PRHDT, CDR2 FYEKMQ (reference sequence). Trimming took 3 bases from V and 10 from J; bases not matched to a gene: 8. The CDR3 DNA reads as TGTGCCAGCAGCTTTAAGGACAGGGATGTCTCACCCCTCCACTTT. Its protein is CASSFKDRDVSPLHF.

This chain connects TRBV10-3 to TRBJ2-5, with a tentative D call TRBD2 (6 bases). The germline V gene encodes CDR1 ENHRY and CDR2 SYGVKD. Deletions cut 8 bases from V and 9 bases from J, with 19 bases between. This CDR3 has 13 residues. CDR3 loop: CAIGFTPGGAQYF. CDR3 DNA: TGTGCCATCGGATTCACTCCCGGCGGGGCCCAGTACTTC.

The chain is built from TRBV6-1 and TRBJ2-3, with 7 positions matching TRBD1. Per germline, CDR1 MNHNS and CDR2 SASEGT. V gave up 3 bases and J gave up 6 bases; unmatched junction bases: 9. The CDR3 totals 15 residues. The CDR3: CASSEWTGSLDTQYF. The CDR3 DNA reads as TGTGCCAGCAGTGAGTGGACAGGATCATTGGATACGCAGTATTTT.

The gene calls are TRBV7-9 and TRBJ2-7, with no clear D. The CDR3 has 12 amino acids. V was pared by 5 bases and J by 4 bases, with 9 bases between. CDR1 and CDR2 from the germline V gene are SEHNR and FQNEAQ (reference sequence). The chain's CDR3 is CASSRKGYEQYF. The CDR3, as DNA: TGTGCCAGCAGCAGAAAGGGTTACGAGCAGTACTTC.

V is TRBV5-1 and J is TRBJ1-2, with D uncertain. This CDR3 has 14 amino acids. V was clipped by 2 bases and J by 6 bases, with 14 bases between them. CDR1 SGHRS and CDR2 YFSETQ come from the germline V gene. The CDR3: CASSFTSPGDGYTF. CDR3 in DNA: TGCGCCAGCAGCTTCACATCCCCAGGTGATGGCTACACCTTC.

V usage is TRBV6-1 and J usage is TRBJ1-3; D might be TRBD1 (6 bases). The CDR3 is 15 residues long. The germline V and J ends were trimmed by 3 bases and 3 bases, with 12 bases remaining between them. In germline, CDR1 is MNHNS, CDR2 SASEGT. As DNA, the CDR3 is TGTGCCAGCAGTGACCAGACAGGAATTGGAAACACCATATATTTT. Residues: CASSDQTGIGNTIYF.

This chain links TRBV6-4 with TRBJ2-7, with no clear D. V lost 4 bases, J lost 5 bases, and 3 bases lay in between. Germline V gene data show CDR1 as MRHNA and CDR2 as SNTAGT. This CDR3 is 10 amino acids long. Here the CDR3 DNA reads TGTGCCAGCAGTGTAGACGAGCAGTACTTC. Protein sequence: CASSVDEQYF.

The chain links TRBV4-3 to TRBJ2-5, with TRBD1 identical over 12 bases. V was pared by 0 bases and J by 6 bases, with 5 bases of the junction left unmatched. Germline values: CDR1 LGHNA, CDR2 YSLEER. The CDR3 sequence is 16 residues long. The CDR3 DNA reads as TGCGCCAGCAGCCAAGAAGGGACAGGGGGCGCGAAGACCCAGTACTTC. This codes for CASSQEGTGGAKTQYF.

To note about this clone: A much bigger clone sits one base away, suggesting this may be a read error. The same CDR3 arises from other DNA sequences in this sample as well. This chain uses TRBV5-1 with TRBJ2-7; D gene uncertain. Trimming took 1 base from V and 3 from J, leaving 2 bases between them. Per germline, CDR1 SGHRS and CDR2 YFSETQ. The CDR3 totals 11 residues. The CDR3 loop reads CASSLYYEQYF. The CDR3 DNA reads TGCGCCAGCAGCTTGTACTACGAGCAGTACTTC.

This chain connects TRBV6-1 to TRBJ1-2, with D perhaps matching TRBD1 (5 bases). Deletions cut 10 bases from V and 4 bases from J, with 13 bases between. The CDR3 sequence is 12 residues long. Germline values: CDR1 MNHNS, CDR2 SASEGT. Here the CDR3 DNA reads TGTGCCACCTGGGACGGAATCTATGGCTACACCTTC. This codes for CATWDGIYGYTF.

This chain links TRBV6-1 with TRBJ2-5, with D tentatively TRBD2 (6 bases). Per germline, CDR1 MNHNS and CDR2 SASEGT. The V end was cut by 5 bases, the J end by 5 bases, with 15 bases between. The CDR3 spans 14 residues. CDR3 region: CASSTTSSWETQYF. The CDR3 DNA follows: TGTGCCAGCAGTACCACTAGCTCCTGGGAGACCCAGTACTTC.

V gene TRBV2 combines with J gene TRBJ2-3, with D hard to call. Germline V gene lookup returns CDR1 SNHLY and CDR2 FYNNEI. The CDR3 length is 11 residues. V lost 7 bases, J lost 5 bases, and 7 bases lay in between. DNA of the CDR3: TGTGCCAGCAACGCCCAAGATACGCAGTATTTT. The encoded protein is CASNAQDTQYF. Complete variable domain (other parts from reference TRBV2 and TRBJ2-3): EPEVTQTPSHQVTQMGQEVILRCVPISNHLYFYWYRQILGQKVEFLVSFYNNEISEKSEIFDDQFSVERPDGSNFTLKIRSTKLEDSAMYFCASNAQDTQYFGPGTRLTVL.

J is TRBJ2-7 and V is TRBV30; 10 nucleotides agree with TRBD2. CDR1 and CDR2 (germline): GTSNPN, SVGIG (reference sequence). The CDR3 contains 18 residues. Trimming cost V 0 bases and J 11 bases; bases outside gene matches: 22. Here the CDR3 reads CAWSVSASRGLTSGKEYF. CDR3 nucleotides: TGTGCCTGGAGTGTATCGGCCTCACGCGGGTTAACTAGCGGGAAAGAGTACTTC.

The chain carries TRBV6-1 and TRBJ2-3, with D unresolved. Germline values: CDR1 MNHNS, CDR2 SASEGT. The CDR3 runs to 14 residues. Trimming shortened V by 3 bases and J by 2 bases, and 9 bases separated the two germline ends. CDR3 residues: CASSDGLSTDTQYF. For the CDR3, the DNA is TGTGCCAGCAGTGACGGGCTATCCACAGATACGCAGTATTTT.

The CDR3 sequence: CASSLGTVYNEQFF. CDR3 nucleotide sequence: TGTGCCAGCAGCTTAGGTACAGTTTACAATGAGCAGTTCTTC. This chain uses TRBV5-8 with TRBJ2-1; D is unresolved. CDR3 length equals 14 residues. Trimming stripped 2 bases from V and 4 bases from J, with 10 bases between. Germline V gene lookup returns CDR1 SGHTS and CDR2 YDEGEE. Variable domain in full (rest from reference TRBV5-8 and TRBJ2-1): EAGVTQSPTHLIKTRGQQATLRCSPISGHTSVYWYQQALGLGLQFLLWYDEGEERNRGNFPPRFSGRQFPNYSSELNVNALELEDSALYLCASSLGTVYNEQFFGPGTRLTVL.

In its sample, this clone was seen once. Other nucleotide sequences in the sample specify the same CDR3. CDR3 nucleotide sequence: TGCAGCGCCCCGGGGAACACTGAAGCTTTCTTT. The encoded protein is CSAPGNTEAFF. V and J are TRBV20-1 and TRBJ1-1; D is unclear. The V gene's germline CDR1 is DFQATT and CDR2 SNEGSKA (reference sequence). The CDR3 is 11 residues long.